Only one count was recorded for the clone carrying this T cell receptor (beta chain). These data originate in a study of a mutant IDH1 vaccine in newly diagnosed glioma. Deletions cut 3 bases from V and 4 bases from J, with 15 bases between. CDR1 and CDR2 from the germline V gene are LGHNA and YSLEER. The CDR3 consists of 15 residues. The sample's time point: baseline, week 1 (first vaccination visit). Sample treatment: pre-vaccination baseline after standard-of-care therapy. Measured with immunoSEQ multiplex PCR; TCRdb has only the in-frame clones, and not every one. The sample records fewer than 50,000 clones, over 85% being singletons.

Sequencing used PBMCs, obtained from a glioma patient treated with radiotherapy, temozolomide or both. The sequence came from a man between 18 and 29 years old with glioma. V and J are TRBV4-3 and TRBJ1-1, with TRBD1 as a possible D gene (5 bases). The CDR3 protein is CASSQAAGVVTEAFF. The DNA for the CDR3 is TGCGCCAGCAGCCAGGCGGCGGGGGTTGTCACTGAAGCTTTCTTT.